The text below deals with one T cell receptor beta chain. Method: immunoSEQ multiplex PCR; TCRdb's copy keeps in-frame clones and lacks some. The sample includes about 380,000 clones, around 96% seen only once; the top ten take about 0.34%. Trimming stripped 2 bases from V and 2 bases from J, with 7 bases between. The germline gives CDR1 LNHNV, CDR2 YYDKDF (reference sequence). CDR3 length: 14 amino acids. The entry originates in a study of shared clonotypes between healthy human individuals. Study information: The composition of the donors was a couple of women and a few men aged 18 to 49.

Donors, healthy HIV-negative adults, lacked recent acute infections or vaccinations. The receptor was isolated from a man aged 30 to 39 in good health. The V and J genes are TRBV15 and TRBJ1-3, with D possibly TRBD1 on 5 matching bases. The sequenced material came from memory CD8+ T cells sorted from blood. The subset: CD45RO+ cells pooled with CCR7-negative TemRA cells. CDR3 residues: CATSRLGAGNTIYF. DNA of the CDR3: TGTGCCACCAGCAGATTGGGGGCTGGAAACACCATATATTTT.